This T cell receptor beta chain was documented in a study of blood T cells in healthy people across ages. This CDR3 has 13 amino acids. The V gene's germline CDR1 is DFQATT and CDR2 SNEGSKA (reference sequence). A J-beta primer mix and a sample-barcoded 5' primer were used in a second PCR of about 7 to 12 cycles. TCRdb redid the calling of the 5' RACE reads with MiXCR, one entry per CDR3 protein. This sample yields fewer than 2,000,000 distinct CDR3 sequences, of which 35% to 50% are seen a single time; roughly 23% belongs to the top ten. The J gene is TRBJ2-3, the V gene TRBV20-1; unclear D gene. The sequencing input was blood. This TCR derives from a human donor in good health. The DNA of the CDR3 is TGCAGCCCTACAGCAGCCTATGGGGATACGCAGTATTTT. Its translation: CSPTAAYGDTQYF.